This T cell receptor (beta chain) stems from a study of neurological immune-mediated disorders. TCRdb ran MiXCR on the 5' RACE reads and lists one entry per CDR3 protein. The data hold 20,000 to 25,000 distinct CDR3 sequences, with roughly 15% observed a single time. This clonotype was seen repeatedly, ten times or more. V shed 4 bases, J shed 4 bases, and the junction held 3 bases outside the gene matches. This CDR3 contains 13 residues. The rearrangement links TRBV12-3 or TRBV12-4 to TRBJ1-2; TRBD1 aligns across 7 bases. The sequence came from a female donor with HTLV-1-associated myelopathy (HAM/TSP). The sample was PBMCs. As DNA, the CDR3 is TGTGCCAGCAGTTACCAGGGGGTCTATGGCTACACCTTC. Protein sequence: CASSYQGVYGYTF.